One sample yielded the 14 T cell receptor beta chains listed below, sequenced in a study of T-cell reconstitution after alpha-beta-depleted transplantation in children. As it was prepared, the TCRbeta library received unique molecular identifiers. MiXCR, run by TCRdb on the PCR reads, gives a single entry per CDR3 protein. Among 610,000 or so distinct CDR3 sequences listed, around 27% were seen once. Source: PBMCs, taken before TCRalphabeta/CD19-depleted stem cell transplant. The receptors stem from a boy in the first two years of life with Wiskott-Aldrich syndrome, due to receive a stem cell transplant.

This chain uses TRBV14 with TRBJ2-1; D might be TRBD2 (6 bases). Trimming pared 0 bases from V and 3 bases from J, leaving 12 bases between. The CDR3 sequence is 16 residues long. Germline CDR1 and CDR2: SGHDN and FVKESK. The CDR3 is CASSQDGSAIYNEQFF. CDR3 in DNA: TGTGCCAGCAGCCAAGACGGGAGCGCGATCTACAATGAGCAGTTCTTC.

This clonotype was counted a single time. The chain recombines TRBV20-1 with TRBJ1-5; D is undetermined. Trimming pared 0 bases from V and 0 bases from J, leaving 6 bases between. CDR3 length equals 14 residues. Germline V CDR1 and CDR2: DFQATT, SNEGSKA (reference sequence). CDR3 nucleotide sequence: TGCAGTGCTAGAGATCCGTCTAGCAATCAGCCCCAGCATTTT. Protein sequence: CSARDPSSNQPQHF.

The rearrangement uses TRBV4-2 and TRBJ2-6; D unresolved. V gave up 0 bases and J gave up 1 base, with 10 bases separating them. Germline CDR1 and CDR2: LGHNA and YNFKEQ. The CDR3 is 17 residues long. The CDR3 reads CASSQDGSPSGANVLTF. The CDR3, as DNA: TGTGCCAGCAGCCAAGATGGGTCCCCTTCTGGGGCCAACGTCCTGACTTTC.

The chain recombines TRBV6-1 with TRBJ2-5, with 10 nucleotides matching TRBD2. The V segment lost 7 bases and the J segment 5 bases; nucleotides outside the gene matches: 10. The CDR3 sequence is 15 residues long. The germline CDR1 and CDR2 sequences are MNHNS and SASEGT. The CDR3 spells CASTENSGRRETQYF. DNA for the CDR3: TGTGCCAGCACCGAGAATAGCGGGAGGAGGGAGACCCAGTACTTC.

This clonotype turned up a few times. CDR3 coding DNA: TGTGCCATCAGTGTCCCAGGCTATGGCTACACCTTC. It is translated as CAISVPGYGYTF. V gene TRBV10-3 combines with J gene TRBJ1-2, with D hard to call. Trimming stripped 4 bases from V and 4 bases from J, with 7 bases between. Germline CDR1 is ENHRY and CDR2 is SYGVKD. The CDR3 runs 12 residues.

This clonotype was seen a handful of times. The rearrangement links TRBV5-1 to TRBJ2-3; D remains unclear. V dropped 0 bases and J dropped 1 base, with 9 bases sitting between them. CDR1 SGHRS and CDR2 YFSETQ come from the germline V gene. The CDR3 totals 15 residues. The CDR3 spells CASSLGFAGTDTQYF. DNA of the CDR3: TGCGCCAGCAGCTTGGGGTTCGCAGGCACAGATACGCAGTATTTT.

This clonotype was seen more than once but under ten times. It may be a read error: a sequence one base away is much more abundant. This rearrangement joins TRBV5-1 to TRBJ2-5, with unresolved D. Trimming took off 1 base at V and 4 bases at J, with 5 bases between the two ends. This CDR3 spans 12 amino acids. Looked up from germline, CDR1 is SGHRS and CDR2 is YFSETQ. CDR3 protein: CASSLRPETQYF. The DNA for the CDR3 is TGCGCCAGCAGCTTGAGGCCAGAGACCCAGTACTTC. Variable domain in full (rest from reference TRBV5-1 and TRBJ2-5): KAGVTQTPRYLIKTRGQQVTLSCSPISGHRSVSWYQQTPGQGLQFLFEYFSETQRNKGNFPGRFSGRQFSNSRSEMNVSTLELGDSALYLCASSLRPETQYFGPGTRLLVL.

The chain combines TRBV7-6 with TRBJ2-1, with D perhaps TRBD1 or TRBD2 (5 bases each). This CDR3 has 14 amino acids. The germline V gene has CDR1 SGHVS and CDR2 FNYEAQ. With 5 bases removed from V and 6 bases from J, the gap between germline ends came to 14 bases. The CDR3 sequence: CASSPFGTSNEQFF. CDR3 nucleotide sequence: TGTGCCAGCAGCCCGTTTGGGACCTCCAATGAGCAGTTCTTC.

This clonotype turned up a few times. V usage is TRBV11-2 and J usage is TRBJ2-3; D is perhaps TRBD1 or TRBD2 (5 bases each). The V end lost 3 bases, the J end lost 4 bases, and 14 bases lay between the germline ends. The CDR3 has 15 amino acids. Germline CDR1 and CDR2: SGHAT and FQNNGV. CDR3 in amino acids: CASSLTVMEADTQYF. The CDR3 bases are TGTGCCAGCAGCTTGACAGTGATGGAGGCAGATACGCAGTATTTT.

Written as DNA, the CDR3 is TGTGCCAGCAGCCGCCGGACATTGTACGAGCAGTACTTC. Translation: CASSRRTLYEQYF. The V gene is TRBV3-1, the J gene TRBJ2-7, with D maybe TRBD1 (5 bases). The germline gives CDR1 LGHDT, CDR2 YNNKEL (reference sequence). Trimming stripped 4 bases from V and 4 bases from J, with 11 bases between. CDR3 length: 13 residues.

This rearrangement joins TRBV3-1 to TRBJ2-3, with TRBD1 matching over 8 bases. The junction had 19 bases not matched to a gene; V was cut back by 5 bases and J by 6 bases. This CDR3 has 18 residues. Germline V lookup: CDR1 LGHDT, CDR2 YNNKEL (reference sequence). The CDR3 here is CASSTGQGLVGGFDTQYF. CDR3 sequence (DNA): TGTGCCAGCAGCACCGGACAGGGATTAGTTGGAGGGTTTGATACGCAGTATTTT.

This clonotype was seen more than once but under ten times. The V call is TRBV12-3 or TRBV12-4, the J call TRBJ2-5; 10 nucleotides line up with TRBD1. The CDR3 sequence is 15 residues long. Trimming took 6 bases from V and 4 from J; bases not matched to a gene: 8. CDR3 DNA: TGTGCCAGCAGACCCGGGACAGGGGCTCGAGAGACCCAGTACTTC. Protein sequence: CASRPGTGARETQYF.

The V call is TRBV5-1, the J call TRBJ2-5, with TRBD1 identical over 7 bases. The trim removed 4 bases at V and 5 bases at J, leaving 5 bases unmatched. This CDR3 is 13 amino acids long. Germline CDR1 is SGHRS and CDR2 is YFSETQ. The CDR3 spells CASSRNRGETQYF. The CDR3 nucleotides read TGCGCCAGCAGCCGGAACAGGGGCGAGACCCAGTACTTC.

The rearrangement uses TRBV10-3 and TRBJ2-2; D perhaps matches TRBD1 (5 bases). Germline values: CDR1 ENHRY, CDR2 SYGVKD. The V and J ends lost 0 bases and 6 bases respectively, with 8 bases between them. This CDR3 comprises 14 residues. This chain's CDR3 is CAISESVGAGELFF. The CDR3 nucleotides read TGTGCCATCAGTGAGTCTGTAGGGGCCGGGGAGCTGTTTTTT.